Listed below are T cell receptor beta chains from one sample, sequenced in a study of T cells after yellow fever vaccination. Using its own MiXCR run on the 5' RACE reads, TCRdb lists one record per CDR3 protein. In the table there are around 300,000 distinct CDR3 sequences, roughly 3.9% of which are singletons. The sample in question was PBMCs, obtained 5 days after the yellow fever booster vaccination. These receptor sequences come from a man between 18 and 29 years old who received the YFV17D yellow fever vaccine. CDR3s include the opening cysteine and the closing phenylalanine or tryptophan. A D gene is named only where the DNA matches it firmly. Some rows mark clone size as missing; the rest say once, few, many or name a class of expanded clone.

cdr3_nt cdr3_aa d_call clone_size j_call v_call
TGTGCCAGCAGTTTTTTTTTGGACGGCTACGAGCAGTACTTC CASSFFLDGYEQYF . few TRBJ2-7 TRBV27
TGTGCCAGCAGTAACGGGGGGGGATATAATTCACCCCTCCACTTT CASSNGGGYNSPLHF . few TRBJ1-6 TRBV6-5
TGTGCCAGCAGTTACTCGAACAGGAACACTGAAGCTTTCTTT CASSYSNRNTEAFF . few TRBJ1-1 TRBV6-5
TGTGCCATCGGCGGGACTGGGGCCAACGTCCTGACTTTC CAIGGTGANVLTF . . TRBJ2-6 TRBV10-3
TGCGCCAGCAGCCAAGATCTGGGGGTCTACGAGCAGTACTTC CASSQDLGVYEQYF . few TRBJ2-7 TRBV4-1
TGTGCCAGCAGCCAGGAGGGACTAGCGGGGAACACCGGGGAGCTGTTTTTT CASSQEGLAGNTGELFF TRBD2 many TRBJ2-2 TRBV4-2
TGTGCCAGCAGCTTGGGCTCCCGGGGGACCACTGAAGCTTTCTTT CASSLGSRGTTEAFF . . TRBJ1-1 TRBV7-2
TGCAGTGCTAGACCAACTAGCGGGGGGTTCAGAGATACGCAGTATTTT CSARPTSGGFRDTQYF TRBD2 few TRBJ2-3 TRBV20-1
TGTGCCAGCAGTCTAGGACAGTTCGATACGCAGTATTTT CASSLGQFDTQYF . . TRBJ2-3 TRBV27
TGCAGCGTTGCGATCGGGGGCTCCTACAATGAGCAGTTCTTC CSVAIGGSYNEQFF . . TRBJ2-1 TRBV29-1
TGTGCCAGTAAATCGATGGGGACAGGGGCCCACGAGCAGTACTTC CASKSMGTGAHEQYF TRBD1 . TRBJ2-7 TRBV19
TGCGCCAGCAGCCAAGGGCTGACTAGCGGGGGGCAGGATACGCAGTATTTT CASSQGLTSGGQDTQYF TRBD2 few TRBJ2-3 TRBV4-3